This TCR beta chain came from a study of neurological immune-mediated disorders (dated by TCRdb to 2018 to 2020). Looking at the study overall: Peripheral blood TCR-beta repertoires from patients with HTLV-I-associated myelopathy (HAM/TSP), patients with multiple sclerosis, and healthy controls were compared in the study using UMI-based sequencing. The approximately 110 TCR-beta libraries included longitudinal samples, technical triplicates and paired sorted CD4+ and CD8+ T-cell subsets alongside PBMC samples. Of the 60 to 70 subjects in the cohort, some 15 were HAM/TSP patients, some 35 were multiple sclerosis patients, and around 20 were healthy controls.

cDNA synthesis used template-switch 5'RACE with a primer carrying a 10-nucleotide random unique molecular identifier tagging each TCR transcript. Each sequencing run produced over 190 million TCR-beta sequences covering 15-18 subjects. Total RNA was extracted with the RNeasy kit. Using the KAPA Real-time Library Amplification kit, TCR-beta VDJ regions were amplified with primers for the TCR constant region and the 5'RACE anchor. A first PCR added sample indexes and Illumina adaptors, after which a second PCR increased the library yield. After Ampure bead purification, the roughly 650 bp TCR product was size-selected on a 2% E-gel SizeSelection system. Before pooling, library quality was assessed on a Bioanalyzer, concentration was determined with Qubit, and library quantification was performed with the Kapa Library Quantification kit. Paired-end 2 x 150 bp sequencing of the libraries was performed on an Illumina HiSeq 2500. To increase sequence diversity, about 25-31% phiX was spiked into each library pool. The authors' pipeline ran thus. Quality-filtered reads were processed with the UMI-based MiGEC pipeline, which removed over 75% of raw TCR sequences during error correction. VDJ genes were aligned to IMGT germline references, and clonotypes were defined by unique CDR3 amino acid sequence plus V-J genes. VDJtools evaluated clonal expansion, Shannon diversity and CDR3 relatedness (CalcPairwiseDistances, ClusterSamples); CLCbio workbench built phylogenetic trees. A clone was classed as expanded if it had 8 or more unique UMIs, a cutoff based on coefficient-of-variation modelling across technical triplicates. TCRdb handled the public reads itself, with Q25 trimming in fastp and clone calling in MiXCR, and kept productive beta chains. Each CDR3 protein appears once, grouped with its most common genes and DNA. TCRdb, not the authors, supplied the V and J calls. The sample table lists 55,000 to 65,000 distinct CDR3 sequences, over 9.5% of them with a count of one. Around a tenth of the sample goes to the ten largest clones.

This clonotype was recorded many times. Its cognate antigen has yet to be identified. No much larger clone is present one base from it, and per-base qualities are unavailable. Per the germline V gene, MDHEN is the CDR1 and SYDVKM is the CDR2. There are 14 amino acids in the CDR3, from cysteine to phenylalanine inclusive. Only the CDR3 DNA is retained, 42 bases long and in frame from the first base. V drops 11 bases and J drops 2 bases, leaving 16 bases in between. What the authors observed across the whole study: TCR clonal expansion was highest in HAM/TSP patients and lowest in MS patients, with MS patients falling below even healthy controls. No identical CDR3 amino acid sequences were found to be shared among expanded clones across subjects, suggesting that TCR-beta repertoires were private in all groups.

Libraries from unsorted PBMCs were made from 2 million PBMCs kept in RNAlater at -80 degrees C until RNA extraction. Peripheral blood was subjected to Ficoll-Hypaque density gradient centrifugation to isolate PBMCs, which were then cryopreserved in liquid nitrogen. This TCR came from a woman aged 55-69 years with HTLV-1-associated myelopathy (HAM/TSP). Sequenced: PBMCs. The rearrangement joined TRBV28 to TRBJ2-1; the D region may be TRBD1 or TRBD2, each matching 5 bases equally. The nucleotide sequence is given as TGTGCCCATCGTGGGGGTGGGACCTACAATGAGCAGTTCTTC. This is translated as CAHRGGGTYNEQFF.